This T cell receptor (beta chain) was sequenced in a study of blood T cell repertoires in COVID-19. Study context: T cells, B-cell-depleted T cells, or PBMCs supplied cDNA or gDNA.

Libraries were prepared by immunoSEQ multiplex PCR; TCRdb keeps only in-frame clonotypes and omits some of them. The repertoire holds more than 120,000 clones, with around 89% as singletons. Germline V CDR1 and CDR2: MGHRA, YSYEKL. The V and J ends lost 1 base and 4 bases, in that order; junction bases with no gene match: 8. The CDR3 spans 17 residues. This clone has just a few counts. The chain joins TRBV4-1 to TRBJ1-5, with TRBD1 matching 9 bases. This clonotype was sampled from a human donor in a cohort sampled during active COVID-19. The sample consisted of peripheral blood. For the CDR3, the DNA is TGCGCCAGCAGCCAAGGGCTCCGGGACAGGGTAAATCAGCCCCAGCATTTT. This gives the protein CASSQGLRDRVNQPQHF.